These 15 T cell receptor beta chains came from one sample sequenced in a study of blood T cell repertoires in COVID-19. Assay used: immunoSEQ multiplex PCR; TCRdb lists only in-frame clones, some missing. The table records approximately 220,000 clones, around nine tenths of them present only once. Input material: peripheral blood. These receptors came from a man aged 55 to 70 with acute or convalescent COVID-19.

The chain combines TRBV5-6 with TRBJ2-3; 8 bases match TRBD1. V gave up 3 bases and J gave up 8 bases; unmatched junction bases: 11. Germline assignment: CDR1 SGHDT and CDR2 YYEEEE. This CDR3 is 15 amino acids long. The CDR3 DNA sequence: TGTGCCAGCAGCTCGGACAGGGTTCCCAGGGGTACGCAGTATTTT. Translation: CASSSDRVPRGTQYF.

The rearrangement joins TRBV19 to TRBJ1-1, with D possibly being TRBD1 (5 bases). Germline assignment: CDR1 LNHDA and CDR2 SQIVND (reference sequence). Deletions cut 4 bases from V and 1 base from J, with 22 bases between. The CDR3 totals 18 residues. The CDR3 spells CASSKGPANGAANTEAFF. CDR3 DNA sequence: TGTGCCAGTAGTAAGGGGCCCGCCAATGGGGCAGCGAACACTGAAGCTTTCTTT.

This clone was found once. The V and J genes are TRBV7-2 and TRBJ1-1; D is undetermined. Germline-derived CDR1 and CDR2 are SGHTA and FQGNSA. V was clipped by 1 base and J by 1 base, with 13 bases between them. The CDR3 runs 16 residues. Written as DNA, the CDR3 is TGTGCCAGCAGCTTAGTCCCCGGAGGGTGGAACACTGAAGCTTTCTTT. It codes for CASSLVPGGWNTEAFF. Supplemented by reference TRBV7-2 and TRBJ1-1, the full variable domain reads GAGVSQSPSNKVTEKGKDVELRCDPISGHTALYWYRQSLGQGLEFLIYFQGNSAPDKSGLPSDRFSAERTGGSVSTLTIQRTQQEDSAVYLCASSLVPGGWNTEAFFGQGTRLTVV.

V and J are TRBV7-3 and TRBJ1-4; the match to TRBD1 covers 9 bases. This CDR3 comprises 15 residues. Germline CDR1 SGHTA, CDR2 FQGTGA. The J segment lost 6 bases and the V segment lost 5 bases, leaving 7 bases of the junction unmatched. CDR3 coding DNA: TGTGCCAGCAGCGCACAGGGGGCCAAGGATGAAAAACTGTTTTTT. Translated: CASSAQGAKDEKLFF.

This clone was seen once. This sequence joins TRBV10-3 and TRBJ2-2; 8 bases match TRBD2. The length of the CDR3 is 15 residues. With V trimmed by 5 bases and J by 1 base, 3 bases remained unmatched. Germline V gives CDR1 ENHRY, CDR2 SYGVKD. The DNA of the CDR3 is TGTGCCATCAGTACAGCGGGGGAGAACACCGGGGAGCTGTTTTTT. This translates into CAISTAGENTGELFF.

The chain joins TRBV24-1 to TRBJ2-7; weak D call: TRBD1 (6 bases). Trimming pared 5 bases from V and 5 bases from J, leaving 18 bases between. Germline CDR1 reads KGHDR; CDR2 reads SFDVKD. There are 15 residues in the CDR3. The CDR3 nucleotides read TGTGCCACCAGTGCGAGCGTGCCAGGGGACCACGAGCAGTACTTC. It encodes CATSASVPGDHEQYF.

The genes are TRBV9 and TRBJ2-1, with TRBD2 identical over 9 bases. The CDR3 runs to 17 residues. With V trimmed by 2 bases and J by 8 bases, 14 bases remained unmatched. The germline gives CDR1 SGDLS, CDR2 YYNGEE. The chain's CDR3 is CASSVSMVSGGTDEQFF. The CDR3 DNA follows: TGTGCCAGCAGCGTGTCCATGGTTAGCGGGGGAACCGATGAGCAGTTCTTC.

In DNA form, the CDR3 reads TGCAGTGCTAGTCGGCTGGGGGGAAACACTGAAGCTTTCTTT. Its translation: CSASRLGGNTEAFF. The chain links TRBV20-1 to TRBJ1-1; TRBD1 might be the D (5 bases). The CDR3 extends over 14 amino acids. The ends were cut back, 3 bases at V and 2 bases at J, with 13 bases in the middle. Per germline, CDR1 DFQATT and CDR2 SNEGSKA (reference sequence).

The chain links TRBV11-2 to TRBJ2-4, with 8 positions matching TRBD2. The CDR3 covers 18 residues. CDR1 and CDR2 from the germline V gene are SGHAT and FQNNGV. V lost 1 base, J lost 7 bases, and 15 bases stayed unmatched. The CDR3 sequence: CASSLAFPGGAMGNIQYF. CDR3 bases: TGTGCCAGCAGCTTAGCCTTTCCCGGGGGGGCGATGGGGAACATTCAGTACTTC.

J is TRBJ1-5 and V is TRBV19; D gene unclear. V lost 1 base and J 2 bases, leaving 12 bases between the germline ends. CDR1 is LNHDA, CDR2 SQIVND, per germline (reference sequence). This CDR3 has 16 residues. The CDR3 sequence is CASSIAPVEGNQPQHF. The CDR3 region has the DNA TGTGCCAGTAGTATAGCCCCTGTAGAGGGCAATCAGCCCCAGCATTTT.

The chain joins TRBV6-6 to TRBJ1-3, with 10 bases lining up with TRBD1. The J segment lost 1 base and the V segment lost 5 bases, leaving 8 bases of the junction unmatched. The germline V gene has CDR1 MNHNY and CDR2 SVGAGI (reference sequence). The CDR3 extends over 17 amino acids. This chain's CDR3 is CASSPRDRGTSGNTIYF. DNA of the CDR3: TGTGCCAGCAGTCCCCGGGACAGGGGAACGTCTGGAAACACCATATATTTT.

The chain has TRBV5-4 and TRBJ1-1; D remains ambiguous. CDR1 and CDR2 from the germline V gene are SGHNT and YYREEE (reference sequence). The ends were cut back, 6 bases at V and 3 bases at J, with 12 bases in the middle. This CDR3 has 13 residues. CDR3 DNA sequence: TGTGCCAGCAAGTTACCCGGAGACACTGAAGCTTTCTTT. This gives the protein CASKLPGDTEAFF.

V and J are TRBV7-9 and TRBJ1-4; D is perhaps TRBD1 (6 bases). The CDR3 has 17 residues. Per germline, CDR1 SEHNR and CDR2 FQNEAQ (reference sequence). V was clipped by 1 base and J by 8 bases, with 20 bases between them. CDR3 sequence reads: CASSLGDHSGTREKLFF. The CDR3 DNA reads TGTGCCAGCAGCTTAGGGGACCATTCCGGGACAAGGGAAAAACTGTTTTTT.

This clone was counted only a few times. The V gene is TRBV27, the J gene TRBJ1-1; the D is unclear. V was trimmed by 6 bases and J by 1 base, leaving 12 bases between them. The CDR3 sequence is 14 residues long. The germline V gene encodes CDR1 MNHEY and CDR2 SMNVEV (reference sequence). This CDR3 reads CASRPNNRNTEAFF. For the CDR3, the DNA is TGTGCCAGCAGACCGAATAACAGGAACACTGAAGCTTTCTTT.

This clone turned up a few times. The CDR3 region is CASRPNGGGIGNYGYTF. The CDR3 coding sequence is TGTGCCAGTAGACCCAACGGTGGAGGGATAGGAAACTATGGCTACACCTTC. The V and J genes are TRBV19 and TRBJ1-2; D not certain. Germline V CDR1 and CDR2: LNHDA, SQIVND (reference sequence). CDR3 length equals 17 residues. Trimming stripped 6 bases from V and 2 bases from J, with 22 bases between.